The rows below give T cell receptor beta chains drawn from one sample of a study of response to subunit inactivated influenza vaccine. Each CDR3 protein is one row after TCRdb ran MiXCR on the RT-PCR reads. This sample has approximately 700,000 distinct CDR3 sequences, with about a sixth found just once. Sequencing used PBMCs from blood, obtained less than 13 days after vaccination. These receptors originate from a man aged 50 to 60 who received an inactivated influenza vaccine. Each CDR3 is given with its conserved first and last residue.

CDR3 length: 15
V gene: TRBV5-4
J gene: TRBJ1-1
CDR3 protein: CASSLGQGWNTEAFF

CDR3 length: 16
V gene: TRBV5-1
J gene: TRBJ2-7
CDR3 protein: CASSLIPSGSSYEQYF

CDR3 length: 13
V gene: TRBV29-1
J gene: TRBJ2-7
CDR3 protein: CSVGERDPLEQYF

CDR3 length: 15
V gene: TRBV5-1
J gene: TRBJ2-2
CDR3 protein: CASSWDRPNTGELFF

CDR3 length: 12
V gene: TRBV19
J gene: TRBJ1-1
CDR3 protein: CASLSLNTEAFF

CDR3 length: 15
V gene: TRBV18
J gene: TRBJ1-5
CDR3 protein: CASSPGGYSNQPQHF

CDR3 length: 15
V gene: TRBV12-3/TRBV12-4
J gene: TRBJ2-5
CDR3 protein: CASTLNGGAQETQYF

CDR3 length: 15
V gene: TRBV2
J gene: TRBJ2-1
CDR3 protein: CASSVEQSSYNEQFF

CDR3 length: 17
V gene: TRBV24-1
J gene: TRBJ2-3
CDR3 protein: CATSDQLTSATTDTQYF

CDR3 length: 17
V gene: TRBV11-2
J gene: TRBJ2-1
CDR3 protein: CASSYRDGTSPNNEQFF

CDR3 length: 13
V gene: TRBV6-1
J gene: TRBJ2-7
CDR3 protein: CASTHLAPYEQYF

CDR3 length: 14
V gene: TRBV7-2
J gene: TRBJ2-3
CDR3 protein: CASRGGQSTDTQYF

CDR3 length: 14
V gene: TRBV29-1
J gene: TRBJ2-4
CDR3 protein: CSVADSVAKNIQYF

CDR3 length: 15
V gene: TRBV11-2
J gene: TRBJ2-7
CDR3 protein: CASSLRGLSSYEQYF

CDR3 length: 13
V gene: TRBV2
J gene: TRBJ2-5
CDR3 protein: CASRSGSGETQYF

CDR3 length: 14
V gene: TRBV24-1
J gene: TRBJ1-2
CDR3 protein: CATSDRDRLYGYTF

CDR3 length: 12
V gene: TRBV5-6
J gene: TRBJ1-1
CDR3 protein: CASRTRASEAFF

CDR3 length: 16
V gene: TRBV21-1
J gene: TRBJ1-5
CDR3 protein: CASSIWGAPGNQPQHF

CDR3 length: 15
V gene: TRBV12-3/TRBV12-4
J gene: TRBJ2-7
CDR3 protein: CASSSPGLGRVEQYF

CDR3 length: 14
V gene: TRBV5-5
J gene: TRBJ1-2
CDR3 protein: CASTQEQAIYGYTF

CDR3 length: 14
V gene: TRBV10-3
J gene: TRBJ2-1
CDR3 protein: CAISGSGDLNEQFF

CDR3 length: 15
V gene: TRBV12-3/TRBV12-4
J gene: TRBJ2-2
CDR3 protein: CASSLWDRDTGELFF

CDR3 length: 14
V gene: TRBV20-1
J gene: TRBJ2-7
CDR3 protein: CSARDGSSIDEQYF

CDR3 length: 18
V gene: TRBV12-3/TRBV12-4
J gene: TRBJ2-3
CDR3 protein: CASRPIMGGRHRTDTQYF

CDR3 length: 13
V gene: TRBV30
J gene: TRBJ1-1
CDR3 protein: CAWSGTGLREAFF

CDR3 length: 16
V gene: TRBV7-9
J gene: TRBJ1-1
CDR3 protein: CASSPRPDRENTEAFF

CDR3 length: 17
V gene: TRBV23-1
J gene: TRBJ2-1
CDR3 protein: CASSQSSGIKSVDEQFF

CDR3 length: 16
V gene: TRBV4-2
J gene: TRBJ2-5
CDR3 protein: CASSPRGGTFRETQYF

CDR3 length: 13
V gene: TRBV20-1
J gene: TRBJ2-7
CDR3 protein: CSASSRRPYEQYF

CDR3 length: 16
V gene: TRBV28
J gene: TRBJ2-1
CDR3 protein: CASSSRDRATYNEQFF

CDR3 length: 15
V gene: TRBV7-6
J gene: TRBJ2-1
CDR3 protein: CASSPRLVGYNEQFF

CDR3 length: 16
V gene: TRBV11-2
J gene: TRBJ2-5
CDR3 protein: CASSLESAGAGETQYF

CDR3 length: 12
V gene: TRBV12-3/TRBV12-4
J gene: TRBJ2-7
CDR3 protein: CASSFFLDAQYF

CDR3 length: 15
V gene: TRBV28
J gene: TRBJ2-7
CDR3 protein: CASSLFSGLIYEQYF

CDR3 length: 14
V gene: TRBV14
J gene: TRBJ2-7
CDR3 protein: CASSQGTRTYEQYF

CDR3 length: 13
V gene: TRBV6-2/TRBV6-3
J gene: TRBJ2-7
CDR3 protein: CASSFSPEYEQYF

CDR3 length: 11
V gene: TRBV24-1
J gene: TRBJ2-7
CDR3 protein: CATSDSQVWYF

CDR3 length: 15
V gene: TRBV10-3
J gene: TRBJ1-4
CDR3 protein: CAISAGTATNEKLFF

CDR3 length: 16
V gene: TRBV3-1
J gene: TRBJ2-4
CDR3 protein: CASSQDPQIAKNIQYF

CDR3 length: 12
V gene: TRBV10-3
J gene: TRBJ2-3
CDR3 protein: CAISGRELAQYF

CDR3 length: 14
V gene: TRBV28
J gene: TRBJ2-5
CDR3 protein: CASSLGLRGETQYF

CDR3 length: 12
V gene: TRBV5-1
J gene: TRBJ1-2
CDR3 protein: CASRGKGDGYTF

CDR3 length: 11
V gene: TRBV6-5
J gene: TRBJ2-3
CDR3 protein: CASSYRRRQYF

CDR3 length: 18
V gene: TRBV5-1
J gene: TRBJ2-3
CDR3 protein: CASSLVLAGTSGTDTQYF

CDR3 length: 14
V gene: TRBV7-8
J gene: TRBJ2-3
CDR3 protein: CASSFGRATDTQYF

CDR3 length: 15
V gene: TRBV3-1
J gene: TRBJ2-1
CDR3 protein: CVSSQRTSGYNEQFF

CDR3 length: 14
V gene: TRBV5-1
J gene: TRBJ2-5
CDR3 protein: CASSLDLPQETQYF

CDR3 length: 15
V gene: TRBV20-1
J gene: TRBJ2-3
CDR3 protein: CSARQTSGGAPTQYF

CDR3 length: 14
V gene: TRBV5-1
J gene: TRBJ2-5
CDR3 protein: CASSLWTQQETQYF

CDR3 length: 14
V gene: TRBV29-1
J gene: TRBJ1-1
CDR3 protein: CSVEVSQGAGEAFF